The TCR beta chain described here comes from a study of T cells in Graves' hyperthyroidism and ophthalmopathy. Amplification yielded TCR beta CDR3 regions, with RNA transcripts as the source. The primer set for the first-round RT-PCR of the TCR CDR3 was HTBI. MiXCR, run by TCRdb on the multiplex PCR reads, gives a single entry per CDR3 protein. The top ten clones hold about 10% of a sample with roughly 520,000 distinct CDR3 sequences, roughly 25% of them seen once. The CDR3 length is 15 residues. V was pared by 6 bases and J by 3 bases, with 15 bases between. In germline, CDR1 is MNHNS, CDR2 SASEGT. This clonotype was found many times.

J is TRBJ1-5 and V is TRBV6-1; the D gene is possibly TRBD1 (6 bases). The material sequenced was blood. The origin of this receptor is a woman aged 25 to 45 with Graves' ophthalmopathy. CDR3 region: CASRVAGQLNQPQHF. Written as DNA, the CDR3 is TGTGCCAGCAGGGTAGCCGGACAGCTCAATCAGCCCCAGCATTTT.